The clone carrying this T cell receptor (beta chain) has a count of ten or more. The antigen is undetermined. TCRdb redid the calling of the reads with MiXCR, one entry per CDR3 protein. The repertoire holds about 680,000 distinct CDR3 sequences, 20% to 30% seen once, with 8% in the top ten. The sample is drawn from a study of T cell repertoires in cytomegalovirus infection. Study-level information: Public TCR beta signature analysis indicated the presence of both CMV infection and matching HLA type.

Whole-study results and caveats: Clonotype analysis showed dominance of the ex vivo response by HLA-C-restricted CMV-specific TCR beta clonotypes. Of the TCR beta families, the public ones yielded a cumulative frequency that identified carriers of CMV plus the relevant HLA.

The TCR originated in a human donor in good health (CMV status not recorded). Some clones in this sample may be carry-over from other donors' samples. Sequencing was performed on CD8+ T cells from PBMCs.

Here the CDR3 reads CASSLTGGLTDTQYF. The CDR3 DNA reads TGTGCCAGCAGCTTAACCGGGGGATTAACAGATACGCAGTATTTT. The chain links TRBV7-3 to TRBJ2-3; tentatively, D is TRBD2 (6 bases). The CDR3 spans 15 residues. Trimming cost V 0 bases and J 3 bases, with 10 bases left between them. Germline assignment: CDR1 SGHTA and CDR2 FQGTGA.